The TCR beta chain described here comes from a study of STAT5B mutations in CD4+ large granular lymphocyte leukemia. The CDR3 totals 13 residues. Germline V gives CDR1 SQVTM, CDR2 ANQGSEA. The V and J ends lost 2 bases and 8 bases, in that order; junction bases with no gene match: 4. Notes on this clone: The antigen remains undetermined.

Study findings and constraints: Top patient clones used TRBV06 genes more often: 8/27 versus 2/35 in controls. No patients shared main leukemic clonotypes, though about 25% appeared at low frequency elsewhere.

Healthy controls were blood donor buffy coats. TCRdb's copy holds only in-frame clones and misses some; the assay was immunoSEQ multiplex PCR. Of 30,000 to 40,000 clones in the sample, roughly 85% are singletons; the top ten hold roughly 1.2%. The sample taken for sequencing was CD4+ T cells from blood buffy coats. V is TRBV29-1 and J is TRBJ1-3, with 9 bases matching TRBD1. This clonotype originated in a human donor in good health. CDR3 protein: CSVEKTGGDTIYF. The CDR3, as DNA: TGCAGCGTTGAAAAGACAGGGGGAGACACCATATATTTT.